These T cell receptor beta chains were read from a single sample in a study of blood T cells in healthy people across ages. TCRdb ran MiXCR on the 5' RACE reads and lists one entry per CDR3 protein. The top ten clones hold over 2.5% of a sample with 600,000 to 900,000 distinct CDR3 sequences, 20% to 30% of them seen once. These data were likewise used in another study, on T cells of mothers and their children.

Sequencing used blood. The receptors here all came from a boy between 5 and 17 years old in good health. CDR3s include the opening cysteine and the closing phenylalanine or tryptophan. The D gene is left open where the match is weak. A clone size is listed for some rows: how often the clone was seen (once, few, many), or a class if it is expanded.

v_gene,j_gene,d_gene,abundance,CDR3nt,CDR3aa
TRBV20-1,TRBJ2-7,.,few,TGCAGTGCTAGAGATCGGGATTGGGCAGCCTACGAGCAGTACTTC,CSARDRDWAAYEQYF
TRBV12-3/TRBV12-4,TRBJ1-5,.,few,TGTACCAGCGCGAACGGGGGGAAACAGCCCCAGCATTTT,CTSANGGKQPQHF
TRBV5-1,TRBJ2-1,.,.,TGCGCCAGCAGCTTGGGACTAGATCGCGATGAGCAGTTCTTC,CASSLGLDRDEQFF
TRBV5-5,TRBJ2-1,TRBD2,few,TGTGCCAGCAGCACCGGCCCCAGCGGGGGGGAGCAGTTCTTC,CASSTGPSGGEQFF
TRBV28,TRBJ2-1,.,.,TGTGCCAGCAGTCCGCCGGAGAGAACGAAGGATGAGCAGTTCTTC,CASSPPERTKDEQFF
TRBV5-1,TRBJ2-5,TRBD1,.,TGCGCCAGCAGCTTGCGGCCTAGGGAGACAGGGGTCGCCGGGGCCCAGTACTTC,CASSLRPRETGVAGAQYF
TRBV7-8,TRBJ1-4,.,.,TGTGCCAGCAGCGACACTGGCGGACTGTTTTTT,CASSDTGGLFF
TRBV11-2,TRBJ2-5,.,.,TGTGCCTGCAGCCCTGGGCGGGAGACCCAGTACTTC,CACSPGRETQYF
TRBV12-3/TRBV12-4,TRBJ2-7,TRBD1,.,TGTGCCAGCAGTCCCTCGGACAGGTACTACGAGCAGTACTTC,CASSPSDRYYEQYF
TRBV18,TRBJ1-2,.,few,TGTGCCAGCTCCCAACCGGTGGATCGGGGCTACACCTTC,CASSQPVDRGYTF
TRBV6-2/TRBV6-3,TRBJ2-3,.,.,TGTGCCAGCAGTTACGGGGGGGCCGGGTTAGATACGCAGTATTTT,CASSYGGAGLDTQYF
TRBV28,TRBJ2-7,.,many,TGTGCCAGCAGTTTCCTGACCTACGAGCAGTACTTC,CASSFLTYEQYF
TRBV3-1,TRBJ2-5,TRBD1,once,TGTGCCAGCAGCCAGCTAGGACAGGGAACCCAAGAGACCCAGTACTTC,CASSQLGQGTQETQYF
TRBV7-9,TRBJ2-3,.,many,TGTGCCAGCAGCCCTCGGGGGCCAGATACGCAGTATTTT,CASSPRGPDTQYF
TRBV29-1,TRBJ2-7,.,.,TGCAGCGTTGCCCCGGAGAGCTCCTACGAGCAGTACTTC,CSVAPESSYEQYF
TRBV2,TRBJ2-2,.,.,TGTGCCAGCAGTGGGGCCGGGAGGAACACCGGGGAGCTGTTTTTT,CASSGAGRNTGELFF
TRBV2,TRBJ2-5,TRBD1,few,TGTGCCAGCAGTGTGCCCGGGACAGGGGTTGAGACCCAGTACTTC,CASSVPGTGVETQYF
TRBV4-1,TRBJ2-6,TRBD1,many,TGCGCCAGCAGCACACCGACAGGGTTCCCCCTCTCTGGGGCCAACGTCCTGACTTTC,CASSTPTGFPLSGANVLTF
TRBV3-1,TRBJ1-3,.,few,TGTGCCAGCAGCGCCAAGGGAGTAAGGGGAAACACCATATATTTT,CASSAKGVRGNTIYF
TRBV7-9,TRBJ2-2,.,few,TGTGCCAGCAGCCCGCCGGGACGGACAGCCGGGGAGCTGTTTTTT,CASSPPGRTAGELFF
TRBV5-1,TRBJ2-3,TRBD2,.,TGCGCCAGCAGCCTAGGGACTAGGGGCACAGATACGCAGTATTTT,CASSLGTRGTDTQYF
TRBV7-2,TRBJ2-3,TRBD2,.,TGTGCCAGCACCCAGCAGGCTAGCGGAGGCACAGATACGCAGTATTTT,CASTQQASGGTDTQYF
TRBV7-3,TRBJ2-2,TRBD1,.,TGTGCCAGCAGCCGGGGACAGACAAACACCGGGGAGCTGTTTTTT,CASSRGQTNTGELFF
TRBV6-5,TRBJ2-5,TRBD2,.,TGTGCCAGCAGTTACTTAGCGGGGAAAGAGACCCAGTACTTC,CASSYLAGKETQYF
TRBV3-1,TRBJ1-2,.,.,TGTGCCAGCAGCCAAGAGGCTACCTATGGCTACACCTTC,CASSQEATYGYTF
TRBV5-1,TRBJ2-1,.,few,TGCGCCAGCGGCTTGTTTGGGGGAAACAATGAGCAGTTCTTC,CASGLFGGNNEQFF
TRBV6-1,TRBJ2-1,.,.,TGTGCCAGCAGTCCCCTTCTAAGTGTGTTATACAATGAGCAGTTCTTC,CASSPLLSVLYNEQFF
TRBV28,TRBJ2-3,.,few,TGTGCCAGCAGCCGACCCGGGACTAGCACAGATACGCAGTATTTT,CASSRPGTSTDTQYF
TRBV20-1,TRBJ2-5,.,.,TGCAGTGCTAGTCCAGACCAAGAGACCCAGTACTTC,CSASPDQETQYF
TRBV13,TRBJ1-2,.,.,TGTGCCAGCAGCTTGCATCAGGGATTTGACGGCTACACCTTC,CASSLHQGFDGYTF
TRBV29-1,TRBJ1-1,TRBD1,.,TGCAGCCCATGGGGACAGGGGAACACTGAAGCTTTCTTT,CSPWGQGNTEAFF
TRBV27,TRBJ2-7,.,few,TGTGCCAGCAGTTTTCACAAGAGCTACGAGCAGTACTTC,CASSFHKSYEQYF
TRBV29-1,TRBJ2-3,TRBD1,.,TGCAGCGGAGATACAGGGGGCACAGATACGCAGTATTTT,CSGDTGGTDTQYF
TRBV12-5,TRBJ1-3,.,.,TGTGCTAGTGGTTTTCTTATCCGGGACATAGGAAACACCATATATTTT,CASGFLIRDIGNTIYF
TRBV20-1,TRBJ2-7,.,.,TGCAGTGCTAGTGGACAGACGGTCTCCTACGAGCAGTACTTC,CSASGQTVSYEQYF
TRBV12-3/TRBV12-4,TRBJ2-3,.,.,TGTGCCAGCAGTTCCTCCGGGACTCCCCGCGTTAGAGATACGCAGTATTTT,CASSSSGTPRVRDTQYF
TRBV24-1,TRBJ2-3,.,few,TGTGCCACCTCGGACACGGAGGGGGAAACGCAGTATTTT,CATSDTEGETQYF
TRBV10-3,TRBJ2-1,TRBD2,.,TGTGCCATCACCGACCTAGCGGGGGGCGAAGGGGAGCAGTTCTTC,CAITDLAGGEGEQFF
TRBV5-1,TRBJ2-7,.,few,TGCGCCAGCAGCCCCCCAGGCAGGGGCCTATACGAGCAGTACTTC,CASSPPGRGLYEQYF
TRBV20-1,TRBJ1-2,.,few,TGCAGTGCGGACAGAGGAGTTAACTATGGCTACACCTTC,CSADRGVNYGYTF
TRBV6-2/TRBV6-3,TRBJ2-4,.,.,TGTGCCAGCAGTTACTCGACAGTCAAAAACATTCAGTACTTC,CASSYSTVKNIQYF